The entry below gives a single T cell receptor beta chain sequence along with its context. The antigen remains unidentified. The sample comes from a study of T cells expressing NK-cell markers. Overall study: With respect to HCMV, seven of the eight sequenced donors were seropositive, and one was seronegative.

For each CDR3 protein, TCRdb gives one entry from its re-call of the 5' RACE reads, without DNA. This specimen shows 500,000 to 700,000 distinct CDR3 sequences; the ten leading clones hold approximately 4%. Regarding the study as a whole: A few donors' CD3+CD56-NKG2C+ cells were dominated by the same clonotypes. HCMV specificity was not established for the expanded NKG2C+ T cell clones. A range of 1.0-7.0% of CD8+ T cells consisted of dominant NKG2C+ clonotypes in 5 to 7 donors.

This CDR3 spans 16 amino acids. The chain employs TRBV12-3 or TRBV12-4 and TRBJ2-3; the TCRdb call, TRBD1, lacks DNA for checking. The specimen sequenced was blood T cells: a sorted CD56 or NKG2C T cell subset, CD4+ or CD8+ T cells, or bulk PBMC T cells (not recorded which). This clonotype was sampled from a man aged 18 to 29 in good health. The CDR3: CASRFRDMQGADTQYF.